This TCR beta chain was recovered during a study of T cells in Graves' hyperthyroidism and ophthalmopathy. Graves' hyperthyroidism was deemed stable given no ophthalmopathy progression within 18 months. Diagnoses rested on clinical symptoms, serum thyroxine and TRAb, thyroid ultrasound and orbital computed tomography. General study findings and limits: Most thyroid clonotypes that were expanded above 0.001 also turned up in blood.

J lost 2 bases, V lost 6 bases, and 7 bases had no gene match. In germline, CDR1 is MNHNS, CDR2 SASEGT. The CDR3 sequence is 15 residues long. This clonotype came up many times. Its target is unknown. Regions amplified from RNA transcripts were the TCR beta CDR3 regions. First-round RT-PCR with HTBI primers amplified the TCR CDR3 region. Each CDR3 protein is one row after TCRdb ran MiXCR on the multiplex PCR reads. Of hundreds of thousands of distinct CDR3 sequences detected, 16% appear once; the ten largest clones hold about 20%. Material for sequencing was blood. This receptor was obtained from a woman aged 18-30 years with Graves' hyperthyroidism. The chain couples TRBV6-1 to TRBJ1-2; 9 bases match TRBD1. In DNA, the CDR3 is TGTGCCAGCAGGGACCCGGGACAGGGAAACTATGGCTACACCTTC. This sequence encodes CASRDPGQGNYGYTF.